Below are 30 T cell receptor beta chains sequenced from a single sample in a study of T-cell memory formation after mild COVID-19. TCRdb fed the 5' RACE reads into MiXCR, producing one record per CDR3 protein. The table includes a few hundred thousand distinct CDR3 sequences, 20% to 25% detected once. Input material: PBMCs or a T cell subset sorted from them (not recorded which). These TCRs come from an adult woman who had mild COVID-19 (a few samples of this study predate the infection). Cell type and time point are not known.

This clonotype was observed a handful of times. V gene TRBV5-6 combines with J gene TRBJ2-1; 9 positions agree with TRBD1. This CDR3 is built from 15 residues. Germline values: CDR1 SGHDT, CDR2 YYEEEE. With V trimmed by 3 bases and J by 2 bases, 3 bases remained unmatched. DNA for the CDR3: TGTGCCAGCAGCTGGACAGGGGCCCCCTACAATGAGCAGTTCTTC. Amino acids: CASSWTGAPYNEQFF.

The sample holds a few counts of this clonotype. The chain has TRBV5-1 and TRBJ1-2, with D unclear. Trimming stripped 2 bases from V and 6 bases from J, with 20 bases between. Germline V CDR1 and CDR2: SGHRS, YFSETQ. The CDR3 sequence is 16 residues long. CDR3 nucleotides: TGCGCCAGCAGCTTAAAGTACGGTTTGACTGAGGATGGCTACACCTTC. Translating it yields CASSLKYGLTEDGYTF.

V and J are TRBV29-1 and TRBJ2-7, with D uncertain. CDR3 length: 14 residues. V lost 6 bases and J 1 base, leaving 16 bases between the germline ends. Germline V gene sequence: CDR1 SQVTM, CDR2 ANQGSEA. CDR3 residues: CSVEPPVSSYEQYF. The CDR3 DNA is TGCAGCGTCGAACCACCGGTGTCTTCCTACGAGCAGTACTTC.

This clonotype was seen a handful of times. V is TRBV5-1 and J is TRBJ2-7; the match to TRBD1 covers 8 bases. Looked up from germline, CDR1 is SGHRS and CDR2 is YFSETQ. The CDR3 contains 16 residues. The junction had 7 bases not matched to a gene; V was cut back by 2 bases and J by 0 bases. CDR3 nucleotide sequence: TGCGCCAGCAGCTTCACGAGGACAGGGCCCTCCTACGAGCAGTACTTC. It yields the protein CASSFTRTGPSYEQYF.

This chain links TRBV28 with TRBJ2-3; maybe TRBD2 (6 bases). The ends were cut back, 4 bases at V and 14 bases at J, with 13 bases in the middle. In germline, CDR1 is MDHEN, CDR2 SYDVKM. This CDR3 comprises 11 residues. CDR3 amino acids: CASSSPLGGYF. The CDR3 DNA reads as TGTGCCAGCAGTTCGCCACTCGGGGGGTATTTT.

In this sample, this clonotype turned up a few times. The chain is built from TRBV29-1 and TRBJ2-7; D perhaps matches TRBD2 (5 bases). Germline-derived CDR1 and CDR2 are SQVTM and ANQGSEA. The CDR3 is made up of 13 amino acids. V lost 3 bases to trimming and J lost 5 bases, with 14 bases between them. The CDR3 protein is CSVDGLPGNEQYF. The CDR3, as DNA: TGCAGCGTTGACGGACTTCCCGGCAACGAGCAGTACTTC.

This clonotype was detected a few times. The CDR3 region has the DNA TGTGCCAGCACCGAGGACATGGCCTTCCGTGGCTACACCTTC. It encodes CASTEDMAFRGYTF. The chain has TRBV28 and TRBJ1-2; D is possibly TRBD1 (5 bases). CDR1 and CDR2 from the germline V gene are MDHEN and SYDVKM. Trimming left V 7 bases short and J 7 bases short, with 19 bases between. There are 14 residues in the CDR3.

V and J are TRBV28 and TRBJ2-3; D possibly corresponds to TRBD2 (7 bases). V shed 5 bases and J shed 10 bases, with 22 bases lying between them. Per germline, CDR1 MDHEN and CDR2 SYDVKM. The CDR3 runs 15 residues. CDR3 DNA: TGTGCCAGCAGTCCTCCCCCCCTGAGGGGGGGACCGCAGTATTTT. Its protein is CASSPPPLRGGPQYF.

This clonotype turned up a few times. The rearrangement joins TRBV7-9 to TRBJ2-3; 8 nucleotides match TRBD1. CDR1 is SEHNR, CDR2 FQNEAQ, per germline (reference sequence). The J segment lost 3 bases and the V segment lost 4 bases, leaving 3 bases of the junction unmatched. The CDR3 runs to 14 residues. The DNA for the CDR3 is TGTGCCAGCAGCTGGACAGGGCGGACAGATACGCAGTATTTT. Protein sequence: CASSWTGRTDTQYF.

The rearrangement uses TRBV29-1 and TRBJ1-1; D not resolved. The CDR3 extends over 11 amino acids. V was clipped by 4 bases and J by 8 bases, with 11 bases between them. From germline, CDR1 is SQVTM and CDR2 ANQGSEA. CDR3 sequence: CSVVFAREAFF. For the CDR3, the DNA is TGCAGCGTTGTCTTTGCTCGAGAAGCTTTCTTT.

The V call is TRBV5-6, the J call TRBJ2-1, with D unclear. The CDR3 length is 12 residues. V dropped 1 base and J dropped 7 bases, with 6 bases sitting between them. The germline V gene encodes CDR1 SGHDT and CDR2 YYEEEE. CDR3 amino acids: CASSLTENEQFF. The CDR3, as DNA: TGTGCCAGCAGCTTGACAGAAAATGAGCAGTTCTTC.

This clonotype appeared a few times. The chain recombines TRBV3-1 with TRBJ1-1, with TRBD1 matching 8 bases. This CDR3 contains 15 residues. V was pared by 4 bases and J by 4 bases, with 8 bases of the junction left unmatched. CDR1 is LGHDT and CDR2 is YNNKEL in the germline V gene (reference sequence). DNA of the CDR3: TGTGCCAGCAGCCGGCAGGGGGCACGAGGCACTGAAGCTTTCTTT. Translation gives CASSRQGARGTEAFF.

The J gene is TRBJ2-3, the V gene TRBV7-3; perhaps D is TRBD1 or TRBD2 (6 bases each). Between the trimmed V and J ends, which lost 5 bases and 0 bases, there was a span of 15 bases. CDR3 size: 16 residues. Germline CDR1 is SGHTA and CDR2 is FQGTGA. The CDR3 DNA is TGTGCCAGCAGCCCTTTAGGGGGAGGAAGCACAGATACGCAGTATTTT. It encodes CASSPLGGGSTDTQYF.

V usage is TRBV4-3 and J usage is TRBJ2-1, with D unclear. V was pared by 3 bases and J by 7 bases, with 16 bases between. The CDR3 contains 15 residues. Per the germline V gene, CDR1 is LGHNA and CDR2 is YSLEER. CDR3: CASSHPRARDNEQFF. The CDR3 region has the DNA TGCGCCAGCAGCCACCCTAGGGCTAGGGATAATGAGCAGTTCTTC.

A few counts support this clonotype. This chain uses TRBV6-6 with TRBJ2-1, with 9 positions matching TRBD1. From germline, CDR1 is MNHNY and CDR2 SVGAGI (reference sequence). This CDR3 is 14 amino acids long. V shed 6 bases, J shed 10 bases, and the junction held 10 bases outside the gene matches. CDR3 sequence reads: CASSYRGHVWEQFF. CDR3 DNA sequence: TGTGCCAGCAGCTACAGGGGGCATGTTTGGGAGCAGTTCTTC.

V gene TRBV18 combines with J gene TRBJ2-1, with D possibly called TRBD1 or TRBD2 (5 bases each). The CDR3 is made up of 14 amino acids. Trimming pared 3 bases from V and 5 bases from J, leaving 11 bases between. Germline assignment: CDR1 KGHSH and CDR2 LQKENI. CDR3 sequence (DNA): TGTGCCAGCTCACCGGGGGAGAGGAACAATGAGCAGTTCTTC. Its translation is CASSPGERNNEQFF.

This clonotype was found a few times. CDR3 sequence reads: CASSLGQGGWNEQFF. The CDR3 DNA reads TGTGCCAGCAGCTTAGGACAGGGGGGATGGAATGAGCAGTTCTTC. The chain employs TRBV7-2 and TRBJ2-1; TRBD1 matches at 9 bases. The CDR3 loop spans 15 amino acids. V lost 1 base to trimming and J lost 7 bases; unmatched junction nucleotides: 5. From germline, CDR1 is SGHTA and CDR2 FQGNSA.

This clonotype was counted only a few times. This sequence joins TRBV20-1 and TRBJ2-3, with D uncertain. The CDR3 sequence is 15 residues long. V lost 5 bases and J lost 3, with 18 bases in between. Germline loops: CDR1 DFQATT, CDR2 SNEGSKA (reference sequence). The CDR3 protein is CSASRHLIDTDTQYF. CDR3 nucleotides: TGCAGTGCTTCCCGACACCTGATAGATACAGATACGCAGTATTTT.

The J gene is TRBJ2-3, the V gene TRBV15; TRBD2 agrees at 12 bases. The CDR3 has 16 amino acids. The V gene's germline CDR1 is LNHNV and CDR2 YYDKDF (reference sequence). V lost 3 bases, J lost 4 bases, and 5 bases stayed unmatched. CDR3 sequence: CATSSLAGGLSDTQYF. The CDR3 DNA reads TGTGCCACCAGCAGCCTAGCGGGGGGGCTCTCAGATACGCAGTATTTT.

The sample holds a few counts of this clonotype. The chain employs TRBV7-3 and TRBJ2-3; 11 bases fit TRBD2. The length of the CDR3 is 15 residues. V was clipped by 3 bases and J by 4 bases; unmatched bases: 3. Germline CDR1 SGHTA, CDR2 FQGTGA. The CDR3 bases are TGTGCCAGCAGCTTTAGCGGGGGGGCCTCAGATACGCAGTATTTT. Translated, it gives CASSFSGGASDTQYF.

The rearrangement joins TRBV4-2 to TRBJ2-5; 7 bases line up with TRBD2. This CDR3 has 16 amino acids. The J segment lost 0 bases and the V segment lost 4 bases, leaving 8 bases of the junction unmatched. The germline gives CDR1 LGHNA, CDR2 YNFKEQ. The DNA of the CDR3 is TGTGCCAGCAGCCGCGGCGGGGGTCTGTACCAAGAGACCCAGTACTTC. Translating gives CASSRGGGLYQETQYF.

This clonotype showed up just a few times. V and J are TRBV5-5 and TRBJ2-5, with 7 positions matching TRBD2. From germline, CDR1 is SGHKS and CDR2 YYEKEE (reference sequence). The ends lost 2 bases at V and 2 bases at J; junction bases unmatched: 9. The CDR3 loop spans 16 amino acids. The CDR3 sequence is CASSFARLAEQETQYF. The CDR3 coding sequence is TGTGCCAGCAGCTTCGCGCGGCTAGCGGAACAAGAGACCCAGTACTTC.

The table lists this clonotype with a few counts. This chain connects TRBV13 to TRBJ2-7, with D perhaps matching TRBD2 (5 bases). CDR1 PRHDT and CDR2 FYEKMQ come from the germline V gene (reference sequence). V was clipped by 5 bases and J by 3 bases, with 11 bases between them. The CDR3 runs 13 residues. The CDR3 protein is CASSLERDYEQYF. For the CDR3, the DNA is TGTGCCAGCAGCCTAGAACGGGACTACGAGCAGTACTTC. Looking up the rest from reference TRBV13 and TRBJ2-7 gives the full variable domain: AAGVIQSPRHLIKEKRETATLKCYPIPRHDTVYWYQQGPGQDPQFLISFYEKMQSDKGSIPDRFSAQQFSDYHSELNMSSLELGDSALYFCASSLERDYEQYFGPGTRLTVT.

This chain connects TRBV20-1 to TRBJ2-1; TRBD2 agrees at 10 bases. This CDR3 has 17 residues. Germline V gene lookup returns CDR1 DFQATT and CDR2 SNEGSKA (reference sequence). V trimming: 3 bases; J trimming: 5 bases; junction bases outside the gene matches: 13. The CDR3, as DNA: TGCAGTGCTAGTATTCTAGCGGGAGTTCAGGATCACAATGAGCAGTTCTTC. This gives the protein CSASILAGVQDHNEQFF.

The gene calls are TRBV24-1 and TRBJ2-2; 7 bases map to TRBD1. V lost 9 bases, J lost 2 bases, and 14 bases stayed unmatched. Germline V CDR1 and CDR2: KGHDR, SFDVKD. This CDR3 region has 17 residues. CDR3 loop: CATPDRPPGGNTGELFF. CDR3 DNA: TGTGCCACCCCTGACCGACCCCCAGGGGGAAACACCGGGGAGCTGTTTTTT.

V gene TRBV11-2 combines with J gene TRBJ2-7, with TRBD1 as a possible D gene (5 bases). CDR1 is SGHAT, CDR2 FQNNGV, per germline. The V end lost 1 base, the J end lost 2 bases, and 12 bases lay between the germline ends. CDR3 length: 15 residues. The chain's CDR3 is CASSLVPGYTYEQYF. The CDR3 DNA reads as TGTGCCAGCAGCTTAGTCCCAGGGTATACCTACGAGCAGTACTTC.

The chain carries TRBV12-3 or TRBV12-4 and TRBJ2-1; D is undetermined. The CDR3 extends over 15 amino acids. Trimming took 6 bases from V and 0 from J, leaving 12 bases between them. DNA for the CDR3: TGTGCCAGCAGCCCGGACGTCAGCTCCTACAATGAGCAGTTCTTC. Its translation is CASSPDVSSYNEQFF.

CDR3 region: CASSLVRGVRNTEAFF. Written as DNA, the CDR3 is TGTGCCAGCAGCTTAGTTAGGGGAGTAAGGAACACTGAAGCTTTCTTT. The chain combines TRBV7-2 with TRBJ1-1, with a weak D call TRBD1 (5 bases). CDR3 size: 16 residues. Germline values: CDR1 SGHTA, CDR2 FQGNSA. Trimming shortened V by 1 base and J by 1 base, and 13 bases separated the two germline ends.

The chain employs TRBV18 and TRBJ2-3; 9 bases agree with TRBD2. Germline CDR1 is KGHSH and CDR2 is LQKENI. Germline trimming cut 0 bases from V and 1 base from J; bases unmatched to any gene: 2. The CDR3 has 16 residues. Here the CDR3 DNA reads TGTGCCAGCTCACCACCACTAGCGGGCGGCACAGATACGCAGTATTTT. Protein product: CASSPPLAGGTDTQYF.

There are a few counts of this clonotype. The CDR3: CASSLLGENTGELFF. The CDR3 DNA sequence: TGCGCCAGCAGCTTGCTGGGGGAGAACACCGGGGAGCTGTTTTTT. The J gene is TRBJ2-2, the V gene TRBV5-1; the D gene could be TRBD1 or TRBD2 (5 bases each). Trimming took 1 base from V and 1 from J, leaving 8 bases between them. Germline V gene lookup returns CDR1 SGHRS and CDR2 YFSETQ. The CDR3 consists of 15 residues.